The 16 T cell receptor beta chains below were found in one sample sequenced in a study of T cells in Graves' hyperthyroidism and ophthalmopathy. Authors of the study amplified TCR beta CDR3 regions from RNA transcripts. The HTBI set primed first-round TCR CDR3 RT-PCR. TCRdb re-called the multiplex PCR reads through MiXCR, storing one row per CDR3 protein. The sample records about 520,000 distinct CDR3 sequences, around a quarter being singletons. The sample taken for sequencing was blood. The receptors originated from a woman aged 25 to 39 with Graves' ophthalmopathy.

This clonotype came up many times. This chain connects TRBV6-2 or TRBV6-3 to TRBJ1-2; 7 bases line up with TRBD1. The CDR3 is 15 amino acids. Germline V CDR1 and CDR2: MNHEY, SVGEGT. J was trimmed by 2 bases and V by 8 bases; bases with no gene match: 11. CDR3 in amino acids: CASHNPRTGNYGYTF. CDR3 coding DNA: TGTGCCAGCCATAACCCGAGGACAGGAAACTATGGCTACACCTTC.

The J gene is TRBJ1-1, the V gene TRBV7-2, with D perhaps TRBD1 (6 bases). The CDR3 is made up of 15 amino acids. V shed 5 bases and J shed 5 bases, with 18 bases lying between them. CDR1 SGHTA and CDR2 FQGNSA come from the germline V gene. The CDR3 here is CASSTPLQGWTEAFF. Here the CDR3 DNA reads TGTGCCAGCAGCACACCATTACAGGGTTGGACTGAAGCTTTCTTT.

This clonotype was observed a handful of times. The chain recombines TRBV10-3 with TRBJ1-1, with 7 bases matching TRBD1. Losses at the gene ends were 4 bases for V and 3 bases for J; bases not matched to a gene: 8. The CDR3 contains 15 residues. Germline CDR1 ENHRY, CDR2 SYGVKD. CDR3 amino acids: CAISALDRVHTEAFF. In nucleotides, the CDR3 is TGTGCCATCAGTGCCCTAGACAGGGTCCACACTGAAGCTTTCTTT.

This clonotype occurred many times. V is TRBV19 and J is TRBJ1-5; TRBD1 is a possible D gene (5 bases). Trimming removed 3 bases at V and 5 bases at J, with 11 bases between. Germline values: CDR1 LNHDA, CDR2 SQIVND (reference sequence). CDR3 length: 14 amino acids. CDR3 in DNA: TGTGCCAGTAGTATTTGGAGGGACGATCAGCCCCAGCATTTT. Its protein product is CASSIWRDDQPQHF.

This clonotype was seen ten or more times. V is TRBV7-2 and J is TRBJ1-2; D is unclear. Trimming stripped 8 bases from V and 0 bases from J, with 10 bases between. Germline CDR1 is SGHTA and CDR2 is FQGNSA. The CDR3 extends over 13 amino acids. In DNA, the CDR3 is TGTGCCAGCGAATCAGTAGCTAACTATGGCTACACCTTC. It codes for CASESVANYGYTF. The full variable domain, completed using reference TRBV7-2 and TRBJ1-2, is GAGVSQSPSNKVTEKGKDVELRCDPISGHTALYWYRQSLGQGLEFLIYFQGNSAPDKSGLPSDRFSAERTGGSVSTLTIQRTQQEDSAVYLCASESVANYGYTFGSGTRLTVV.

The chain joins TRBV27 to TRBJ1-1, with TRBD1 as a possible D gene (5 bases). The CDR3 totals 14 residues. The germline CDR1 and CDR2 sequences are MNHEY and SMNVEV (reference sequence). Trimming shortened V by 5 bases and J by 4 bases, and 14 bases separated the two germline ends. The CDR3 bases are TGTGCCAGCAGTCCCCTAGGGGAGGGCACTGAAGCTTTCTTT. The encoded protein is CASSPLGEGTEAFF.

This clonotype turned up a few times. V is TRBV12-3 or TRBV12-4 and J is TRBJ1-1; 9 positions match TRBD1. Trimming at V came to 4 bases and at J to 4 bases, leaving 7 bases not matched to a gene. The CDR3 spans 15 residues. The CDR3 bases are TGTGCCAGCAGTTCGTTACCGGGACAGGGCACTGAAGCTTTCTTT. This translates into CASSSLPGQGTEAFF.

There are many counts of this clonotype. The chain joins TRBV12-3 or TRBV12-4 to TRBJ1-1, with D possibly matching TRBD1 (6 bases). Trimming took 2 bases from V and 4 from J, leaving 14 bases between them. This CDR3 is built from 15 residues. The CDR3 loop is CASSLWGAGVTEAFF. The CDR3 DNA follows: TGTGCCAGCAGTTTATGGGGGGCGGGGGTCACTGAAGCTTTCTTT.

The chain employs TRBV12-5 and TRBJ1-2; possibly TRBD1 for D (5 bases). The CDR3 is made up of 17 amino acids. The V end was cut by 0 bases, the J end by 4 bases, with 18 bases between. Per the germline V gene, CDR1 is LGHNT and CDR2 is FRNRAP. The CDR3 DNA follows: TGTGCTAGTGGTTTGGTACTGGGGCGGCCCTTGGGCTATGGCTACACCTTC. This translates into CASGLVLGRPLGYGYTF.

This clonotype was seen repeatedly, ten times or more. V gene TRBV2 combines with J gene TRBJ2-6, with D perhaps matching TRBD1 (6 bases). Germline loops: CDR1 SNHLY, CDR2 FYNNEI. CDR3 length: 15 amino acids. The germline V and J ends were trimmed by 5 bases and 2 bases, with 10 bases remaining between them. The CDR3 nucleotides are TGTGCCAGCAGTCTACAGGGAACTGGGGCCAACGTCCTGACTTTC. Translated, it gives CASSLQGTGANVLTF.

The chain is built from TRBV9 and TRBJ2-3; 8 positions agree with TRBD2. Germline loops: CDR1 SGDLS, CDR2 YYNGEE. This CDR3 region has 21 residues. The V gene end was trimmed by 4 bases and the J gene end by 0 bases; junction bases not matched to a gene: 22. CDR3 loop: CASSPPLYSGETRFSTDTQYF. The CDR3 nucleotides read TGTGCCAGCAGCCCCCCCCTGTATAGCGGGGAGACGCGTTTTAGCACAGATACGCAGTATTTT.

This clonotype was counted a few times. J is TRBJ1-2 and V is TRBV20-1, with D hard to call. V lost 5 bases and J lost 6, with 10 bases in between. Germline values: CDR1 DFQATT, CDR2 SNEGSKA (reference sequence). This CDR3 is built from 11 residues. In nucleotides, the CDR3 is TGCAGTGCTTACATCAGAAATGGCTACACCTTC. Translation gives CSAYIRNGYTF.

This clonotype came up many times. CDR3 loop: CASSQEGLRGSAFF. CDR3 coding DNA: TGCGCCAGCAGCCAAGAAGGGCTAAGGGGTTCGGCTTTCTTT. The rearrangement joins TRBV4-3 to TRBJ1-1; D is perhaps TRBD1 (5 bases). This CDR3 has 14 residues. Germline V gene data show CDR1 as LGHNA and CDR2 as YSLEER. Trimming removed 0 bases from V and 11 bases from J, with 16 bases in between.

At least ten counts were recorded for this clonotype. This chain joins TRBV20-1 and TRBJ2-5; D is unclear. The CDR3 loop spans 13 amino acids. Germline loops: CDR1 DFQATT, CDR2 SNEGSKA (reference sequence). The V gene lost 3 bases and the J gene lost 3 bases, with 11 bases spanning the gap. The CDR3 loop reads CSASGYLEETQYF. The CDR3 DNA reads TGCAGTGCTAGTGGATACCTCGAAGAGACCCAGTACTTC.

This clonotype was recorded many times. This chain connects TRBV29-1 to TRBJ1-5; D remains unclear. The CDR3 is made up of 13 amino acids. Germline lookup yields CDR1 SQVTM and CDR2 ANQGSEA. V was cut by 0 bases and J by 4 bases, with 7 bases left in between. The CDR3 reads CSVEESSNQPQHF. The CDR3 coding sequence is TGCAGCGTTGAAGAAAGTTCTAATCAGCCCCAGCATTTT. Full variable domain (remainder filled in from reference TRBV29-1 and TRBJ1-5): SAVISQKPSRDICQRGTSLTIQCQVDSQVTMMFWYRQQPGQSLTLIATANQGSEATYESGFVIDKFPISRPNLTFSTLTVSNMSPEDSSIYLCSVEESSNQPQHFGDGTRLSIL.

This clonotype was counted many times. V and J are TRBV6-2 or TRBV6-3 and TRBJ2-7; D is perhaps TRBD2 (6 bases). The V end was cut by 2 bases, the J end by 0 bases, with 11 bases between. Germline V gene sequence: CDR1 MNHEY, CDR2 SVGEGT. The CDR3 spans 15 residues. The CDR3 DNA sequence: TGTGCCAGCAGTTACGCGGGAACCAACTCCTACGAGCAGTACTTC. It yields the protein CASSYAGTNSYEQYF.